This T cell receptor beta chain was captured by sequencing in a study of blood T cell repertoires in COVID-19. For the study at large: Both acute and convalescent COVID-19 samples were obtained from the United States, Italy and Spain. T cells, B-cell-depleted T cells, or PBMCs supplied cDNA or gDNA.

In the original processing: Quantification of nucleated cells was approximated via reference gene primer amplification. TCRdb keeps only in-frame clones here, not all; method: immunoSEQ multiplex PCR. The V and J calls and clone size were taken over from that table, and D and trimming were inferred from the DNA. The sample records roughly 120,000 clones, roughly 88% being singletons. Trimming left V 5 bases short and J 4 bases short, with 11 bases between. This CDR3 contains 14 residues. Germline V gene lookup returns CDR1 SGHTA and CDR2 FQGNSA. The specimen sequenced was peripheral blood. This receptor was obtained from a woman aged 70-85 years who had recovered from COVID-19. V usage is TRBV7-2 and J usage is TRBJ2-2; D perhaps matches TRBD1 (6 bases). This chain's CDR3 is CASSAARGTGELFF. The CDR3, as DNA: TGTGCCAGCAGCGCAGCCAGGGGCACCGGGGAGCTGTTTTTT.